This TCR beta chain comes out of a study of vaccination and CD4 T cells after COVID-19. Points from the study as a whole: In convalescent patients, a median roughly 88% of reactive clones appeared only post-vaccination.

Cultured CD4+ T-cell DNA underwent Oncomine TCR Beta short-read sequencing. TCRdb reanalysed the PCR reads using MiXCR and keeps one entry per CDR3 protein. The sample holds over 15,000 distinct CDR3 sequences; about 60% are singletons and the top ten take more than 9.5%. With respect to this clonotype: Its target is unknown.

Treatment indicated: roughly 10-day PBMC culture with coronavirus spike peptide pools or control peptides (ViraFEST assay). Under the ViraFEST approach, antigen-specific T cells were expanded with peptide pools and TCRs subsequently sequenced. Cultures of PBMCs, around 1.8 million per well, were set up with roughly 11 IU/ml IL-2 and around 9.7 ug/ml peptide pools. Per the germline V gene, CDR1 is SGHVS and CDR2 is FQNEAQ. This CDR3 comprises 11 residues. The V end was cut by 1 base, the J end by 7 bases, with 5 bases between. V is TRBV7-8 and J is TRBJ2-7; D not resolved. The receptor's source is a human donor who had recovered from COVID-19. Sample: CD4+ T cells from blood, cultured in vitro, taken after SARS-CoV-2 vaccination. The CDR3 nucleotides are TGTGCCAGCAGCTTAGTGGGGGAGCAGTACTTC. Protein: CASSLVGEQYF.